This T cell receptor beta chain originates from a study of Tregs in tolerant kidney transplant recipients. General observations from the study: For some patients, primers changed over time, blocking nucleotide-level comparison. In tolerant patients, donor-specific Tregs outgrew total Tregs, suggesting antigen-driven expansion.

Notes on this clone: What it binds is not known. The CDR3 goes on 3 residues after the read ends, and that part is filled in from the germline J gene.

The CDR3 length is 15 residues. The V gene's germline CDR1 is LNHDA and CDR2 SQIVND (reference sequence). With 5 bases clipped from V and 5 bases from J, the junction kept 12 bases outside the gene matches. Profiling relied on immunoSEQ multiplex PCR, and the TCRdb table lists in-frame clones only, not all of them. The sample data list thousands of clones. Recipients received nonmyeloablative bone marrow transplants from related graft donors, with transient mixed chimerism. Unstimulated Tregs (CD4+CD25+CD127-) and CD4+CD25- non-Tregs were sorted from PBMCs. The chain recombines TRBV19 with TRBJ2-7, with 7 bases identical to TRBD1. The material was CD8+ T cells from blood (PBMCs), obtained 12 months after the transplant. The clonotype was recovered from a human patient who received a combined kidney and bone marrow transplant. Certain T cells may be donor cells from the graft. The CDR3 spells CASSPWAGGSHEQYF. The sequenced CDR3 bases are TGTGCCAGTAGTCCCTGGGCAGGGGGTTCCCACGAG. Combining the CDR3 with reference TRBV19 and TRBJ2-7 gives the whole variable domain DGGITQSPKYLFRKEGQNVTLSCEQNLNHDAMYWYRQDPGQGLRLIYYSQIVNDFQKGDIAEGYSVSREKKESFPLTVTSAQKNPTAFYLCASSPWAGGSHEQYFGPGTRLTVT.